Listed below are T cell receptor beta chains from one sample, sequenced in a study of T cell repertoires in cytomegalovirus infection. TCRdb used MiXCR to reprocess the reads, holding one entry per CDR3 protein. The sample holds 150,000 or so distinct CDR3 sequences, about a quarter seen once. Sequenced input: PBMCs. These receptors all stem from a human donor in good health (CMV status not recorded). Some clones in this sample may be carry-over from other donors' samples. Both conserved end residues are part of each CDR3. The D gene is left open where the match is weak.

v_call	d_call	j_call	cdr3_aa
TRBV11-2	TRBD1	TRBJ2-5	CASSLGLGQFQETQYF
TRBV7-4	-	TRBJ1-4	CASSLDPKLFF
TRBV11-2	-	TRBJ2-7	CASSANRFPYEQYF
TRBV7-3	TRBD2	TRBJ2-2	CASSPLAANTGELFF
TRBV2	TRBD1	TRBJ1-1	CASRYPDRDPEAFF
TRBV7-2	TRBD2	TRBJ2-3	CASSLPGLAGTDTQYF
TRBV23-1	TRBD1	TRBJ2-3	CASTSGTGETDTQYF
TRBV11-2	-	TRBJ1-1	CASSLGVGGNTEAFF
TRBV11-2	TRBD1	TRBJ1-1	CASSLTGRSTEAFF
TRBV11-3	-	TRBJ2-7	CASSRFGGFDEQYF
TRBV7-9	-	TRBJ2-1	CASSISRVWGNEQFF
TRBV7-2	-	TRBJ1-2	CASSFGGSYGYTF
TRBV12-3/TRBV12-4	-	TRBJ2-3	CASSLGPGAYTQYF